This T cell receptor (beta chain) was sequenced for a study of cytomegalovirus exposure and HLA in healthy donors. Between the trimmed V and J ends, which lost 4 bases and 1 base, there was a span of 7 bases. Germline values: CDR1 SGHAT, CDR2 FQNNGV. The CDR3 is 13 residues long. With 60 Vbeta and 13 Jbeta primers, the PCR was carried out. The authors' processing: Per a later analysis, the number of unique TCR beta chains was about 80 million, of which around 9.9 million were shared. TCRdb's table, derived via immunoSEQ multiplex PCR, lists solely in-frame clones and lacks some. V, J and clone size are taken as reported in that table, and D and trimming were inferred from the DNA itself. This sample has fewer than 250,000 clones, with 70% to 75% found just once.

The rearrangement joins TRBV11-2 to TRBJ2-5, with D perhaps TRBD1 (6 bases). The specimen was PBMCs. This receptor was identified in a woman aged 25 to 39 in good health and CMV-seropositive. CDR3 DNA sequence: TGTGCCAGCAGCTCGGACAGCCAAGAGACCCAGTACTTC. As protein: CASSSDSQETQYF.